This section outlines one T cell receptor beta chain sequence together with its context. The antigen is not known. The V gene end was trimmed by 4 bases and the J gene end by 0 bases; junction bases not matched to a gene: 7. The V gene's germline CDR1 is SGHRS and CDR2 YFSETQ. This CDR3 is built from 15 residues. The sample is drawn from a study of T cells in localized non-small cell lung cancer. Study-wide results and limits: Median detection of top 100 tumor clones in adjacent lung was about 52 clones. The study found T cell clonality highest in uninvolved adjacent lung, above tumor. Heterogeneity stays possible, as sequencing covered only one tumor region.

Sequenced by immunoSEQ multiplex PCR; TCRdb stores in-frame clones only, minus some. The sample lists tens of thousands of clones; just over 85% were seen once. The chain carries TRBV5-1 and TRBJ2-7; 7 bases are shared with TRBD1. This clonotype originated in a male donor at least 60 years old with stage III lung adenocarcinoma. The starting material was peripheral blood, obtained before any cancer treatment. CDR3 region: CASSARQGSSYEQYF. The DNA of the CDR3 is TGCGCCAGCAGCGCTCGACAGGGAAGCTCCTACGAGCAGTACTTC.